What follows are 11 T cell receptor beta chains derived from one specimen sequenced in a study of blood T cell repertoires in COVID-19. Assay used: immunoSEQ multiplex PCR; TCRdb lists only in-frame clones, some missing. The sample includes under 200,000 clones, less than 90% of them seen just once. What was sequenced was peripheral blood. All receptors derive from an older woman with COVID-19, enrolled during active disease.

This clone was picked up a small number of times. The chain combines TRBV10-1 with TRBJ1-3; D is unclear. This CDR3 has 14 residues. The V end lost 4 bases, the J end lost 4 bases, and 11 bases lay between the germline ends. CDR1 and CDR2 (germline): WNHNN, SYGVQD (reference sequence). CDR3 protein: CASSANLLGNTIYF. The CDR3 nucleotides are TGCGCCAGCAGTGCTAATCTCTTGGGAAACACCATATATTTT.

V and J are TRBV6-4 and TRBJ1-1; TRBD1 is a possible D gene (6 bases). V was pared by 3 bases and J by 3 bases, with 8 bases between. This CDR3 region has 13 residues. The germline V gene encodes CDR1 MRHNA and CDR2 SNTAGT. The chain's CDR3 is CASSEDRYTEAFF. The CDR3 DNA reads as TGTGCCAGCAGTGAGGACAGATACACTGAAGCTTTCTTT.

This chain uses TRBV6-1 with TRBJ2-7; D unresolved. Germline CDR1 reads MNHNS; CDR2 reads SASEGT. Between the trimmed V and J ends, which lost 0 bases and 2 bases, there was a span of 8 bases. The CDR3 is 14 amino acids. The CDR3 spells CASSEARQTYEQYV. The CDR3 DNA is TGTGCCAGCAGTGAAGCGCGGCAGACCTACGAGCAGTACGTC.

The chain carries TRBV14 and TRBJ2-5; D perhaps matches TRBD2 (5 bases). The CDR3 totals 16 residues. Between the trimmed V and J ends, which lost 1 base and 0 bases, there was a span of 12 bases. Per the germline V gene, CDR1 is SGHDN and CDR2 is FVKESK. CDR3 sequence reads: CASSQGGNGYQETQYF. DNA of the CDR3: TGTGCCAGCAGCCAAGGAGGGAACGGGTACCAAGAGACCCAGTACTTC.

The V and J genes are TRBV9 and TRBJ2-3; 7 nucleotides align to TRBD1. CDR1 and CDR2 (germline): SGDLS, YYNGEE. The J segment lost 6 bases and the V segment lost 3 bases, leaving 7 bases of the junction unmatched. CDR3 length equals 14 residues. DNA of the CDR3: TGTGCCAGCAGCGGGAGTCTCAGGGGGGATACGCAGTATTTT. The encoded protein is CASSGSLRGDTQYF.

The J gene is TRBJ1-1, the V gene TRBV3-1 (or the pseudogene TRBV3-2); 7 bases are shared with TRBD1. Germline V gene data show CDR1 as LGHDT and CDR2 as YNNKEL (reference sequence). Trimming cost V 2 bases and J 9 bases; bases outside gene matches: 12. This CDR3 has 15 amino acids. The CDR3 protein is CASSQRQGMNFKAFF. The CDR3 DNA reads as TGTGCCAGCAGCCAACGACAGGGAATGAACTTTAAAGCTTTCTTT.

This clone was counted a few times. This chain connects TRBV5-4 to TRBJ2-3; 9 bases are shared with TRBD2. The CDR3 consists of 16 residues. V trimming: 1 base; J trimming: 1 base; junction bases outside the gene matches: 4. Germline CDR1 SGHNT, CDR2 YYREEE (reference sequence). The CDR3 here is CASSLFAGGGTDTQYF. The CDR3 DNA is TGTGCCAGCAGCTTGTTTGCGGGAGGGGGCACAGATACGCAGTATTTT.

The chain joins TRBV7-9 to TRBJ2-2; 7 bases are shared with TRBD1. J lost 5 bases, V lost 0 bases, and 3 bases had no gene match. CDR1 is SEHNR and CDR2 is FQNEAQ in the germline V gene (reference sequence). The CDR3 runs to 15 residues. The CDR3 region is CASSLASGGTGELFF. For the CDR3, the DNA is TGTGCCAGCAGCTTAGCCTCAGGGGGTACCGGGGAGCTGTTTTTT.

CDR3 nucleotides: TGTGCCAGCAGCGCTCGCGGGGGGATACTCAGGACGAACACCGGGGAGCTGTTTTTT. Residues: CASSARGGILRTNTGELFF. The chain joins TRBV3-1 (or the pseudogene TRBV3-2) to TRBJ2-2, with 8 bases that match TRBD2. V gave up 5 bases and J gave up 0 bases; unmatched junction bases: 14. CDR1 and CDR2 (germline): LGHDT, YNNKEL (reference sequence). The CDR3 consists of 19 residues.

The DNA for the CDR3 is TGCAGCGATAGGCAGGGTGCCTCCTACAATGAGCAGTTCTTC. Translated: CSDRQGASYNEQFF. The chain employs TRBV29-1 and TRBJ2-1; D perhaps matches TRBD1 (5 bases). The CDR3 runs 14 residues. CDR1 is SQVTM, CDR2 ANQGSEA, per germline. V was cut by 7 bases and J by 0 bases, with 13 bases left in between.

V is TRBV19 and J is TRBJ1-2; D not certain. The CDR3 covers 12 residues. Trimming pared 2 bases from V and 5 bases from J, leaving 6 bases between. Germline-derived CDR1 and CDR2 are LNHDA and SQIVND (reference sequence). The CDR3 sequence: CASSISVYGYTF. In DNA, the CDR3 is TGTGCCAGTAGTATATCGGTTTATGGCTACACCTTC.